These 19 T cell receptor beta chains were sequenced from one sample in a study of blood T cell repertoires in COVID-19. The method was immunoSEQ multiplex PCR; TCRdb's version includes in-frame clones alone and lacks a portion of them. Of 250,000 to 300,000 clones listed, 80% to 85% are singletons. Sequences were obtained from PBMCs or T cells enriched from blood (not recorded which). The receptors were gathered from a man over 45 who had recovered from COVID-19.

The chain links TRBV12-5 to TRBJ1-5, with 7 bases fitting TRBD1. The CDR3 spans 18 residues. Germline-derived CDR1 and CDR2 are LGHNT and FRNRAP. V dropped 3 bases and J dropped 6; count of bases not matched to a gene: 17. CDR3 region: CASGFSSEGAPIPQPQHF. The CDR3 bases are TGTGCTAGTGGTTTCTCTTCCGAGGGGGCCCCGATTCCTCAGCCCCAGCATTTT.

The gene calls are TRBV11-2 and TRBJ2-2, with TRBD1 matching over 10 bases. The CDR3 loop spans 16 amino acids. CDR1 SGHAT and CDR2 FQNNGV come from the germline V gene. J was trimmed by 1 base and V by 4 bases; bases with no gene match: 3. The CDR3 spells CASSSDRGQNTGELFF. CDR3 coding DNA: TGTGCCAGCAGCTCCGACAGGGGGCAGAACACCGGGGAGCTGTTTTTT. Combining the CDR3 with reference TRBV11-2 and TRBJ2-2 gives the whole variable domain EAGVAQSPRYKIIEKRQSVAFWCNPISGHATLYWYQQILGQGPKLLIQFQNNGVVDDSQLPKDRFSAERLKGVDSTLKIQPAKLEDSAVYLCASSSDRGQNTGELFFGEGSRLTVL.

This clone was observed a single time. The genes are TRBV29-1 and TRBJ2-2; TRBD1 matches at 7 bases. J was trimmed by 1 base and V by 7 bases; bases with no gene match: 3. The CDR3 has 13 amino acids. Germline lookup yields CDR1 SQVTM and CDR2 ANQGSEA. The CDR3 bases are TGCAGCGCCGGGACAGTGAACACCGGGGAGCTGTTTTTT. Translating gives CSAGTVNTGELFF.

The genes are TRBV5-5 and TRBJ2-6; 10 bases are shared with TRBD1. The CDR3 runs to 17 residues. Germline loops: CDR1 SGHKS, CDR2 YYEKEE (reference sequence). Germline trimming cut 5 bases from V and 2 bases from J; bases unmatched to any gene: 7. CDR3 in DNA: TGTGCCAGCAGTAGACAGGGGGCTTTAACTGGGGCCAACGTCCTGACTTTC. It specifies CASSRQGALTGANVLTF.

This sequence joins TRBV2 and TRBJ1-3; 8 bases line up with TRBD1. Trimming at V came to 6 bases and at J to 5 bases, leaving 12 bases not matched to a gene. The CDR3 consists of 16 residues. Germline CDR1 is SNHLY and CDR2 is FYNNEI. CDR3 sequence (DNA): TGTGCCAGCAGCGCCCGGACAGGGAGTTCTCGAAACACCATATATTTT. It is translated as CASSARTGSSRNTIYF.

The genes are TRBV11-2 and TRBJ1-4; D is uncertain. The V and J ends lost 1 base and 3 bases respectively, with 6 bases between them. The CDR3 loop spans 14 amino acids. Germline V CDR1 and CDR2: SGHAT, FQNNGV. The CDR3 DNA reads TGTGCCAGCAGCTTAGGACACTCTAATGAAAAACTGTTTTTT. Translating gives CASSLGHSNEKLFF.

A few counts support this clone. This chain connects TRBV5-1 to TRBJ2-1, with 7 bases aligning to TRBD1. This CDR3 has 16 amino acids. CDR1 and CDR2 (germline): SGHRS, YFSETQ. J was trimmed by 5 bases and V by 0 bases; bases with no gene match: 8. The CDR3 loop reads CASSLGLTGADNEQFF. Written as DNA, the CDR3 is TGCGCCAGCAGCTTGGGGTTAACAGGGGCGGACAATGAGCAGTTCTTC.

The J gene is TRBJ2-6, the V gene TRBV24-1, with 7 bases fitting TRBD1. The length of the CDR3 is 17 residues. V shed 1 base and J 4 bases; nucleotides not matched to a gene: 6. Germline CDR1 is KGHDR and CDR2 is SFDVKD. CDR3 in amino acids: CATSDFGTGDGANVLTF. The DNA of the CDR3 is TGTGCCACCAGTGATTTTGGCACAGGGGACGGGGCCAACGTCCTGACTTTC.

This rearrangement joins TRBV7-3 to TRBJ2-3; 11 positions match TRBD2. The germline V gene has CDR1 SGHTA and CDR2 FQGTGA. With V trimmed by 1 base and J by 0 bases, 6 bases remained unmatched. This CDR3 is built from 18 residues. CDR3 region: CASSLRLAGGLSTDTQYF. The CDR3, as DNA: TGTGCCAGCAGCTTAAGGCTAGCGGGGGGCCTGAGCACAGATACGCAGTATTTT.

In its sample, this clone was seen a few times. The chain joins TRBV20-1 to TRBJ2-7; tentative D call: TRBD1 (5 bases). Per the germline V gene, CDR1 is DFQATT and CDR2 is SNEGSKA (reference sequence). This CDR3 is 13 amino acids long. V shed 3 bases and J shed 3 bases, with 12 bases lying between them. CDR3 sequence reads: CSASPRTHYEQYF. DNA of the CDR3: TGCAGTGCTAGTCCTAGGACACACTACGAGCAGTACTTC.

The chain carries TRBV19 and TRBJ2-7, with D maybe TRBD2 (5 bases). This CDR3 region has 14 residues. V was pared by 3 bases and J by 0 bases, with 9 bases between. CDR1 and CDR2 from the germline V gene are LNHDA and SQIVND (reference sequence). CDR3 coding DNA: TGTGCCAGTAGTATCGGCGGGTTCTCCTACGAGCAGTACTTC. Protein product: CASSIGGFSYEQYF.

The chain is built from TRBV9 and TRBJ1-1, with unresolved D. Trimming removed 7 bases from V and 3 bases from J, with 7 bases in between. This CDR3 is built from 11 residues. CDR1 and CDR2 from the germline V gene are SGDLS and YYNGEE. In DNA, the CDR3 is TGTGCCAGCGGGCCACACACTGAAGCTTTCTTT. This encodes CASGPHTEAFF.

V and J are TRBV10-3 and TRBJ2-7, with D tentatively TRBD2 (6 bases). The CDR3 is 16 residues long. Trimming cost V 2 bases and J 7 bases, with 21 bases left between them. Germline V gives CDR1 ENHRY, CDR2 SYGVKD. In nucleotides, the CDR3 is TGTGCCATCAGTGAGAGGGACTCCCCATTCGGAGGAGAGCAGTACTTC. Amino acids: CAISERDSPFGGEQYF.

This clone appeared a few times. This chain joins TRBV5-6 and TRBJ2-1, with 9 bases matching TRBD2. In germline, CDR1 is SGHDT, CDR2 YYEEEE. Losses at the gene ends were 1 base for V and 4 bases for J; bases not matched to a gene: 0. CDR3 size: 14 residues. The chain's CDR3 is CASSLSGGYNEQFF. Written as DNA, the CDR3 is TGTGCCAGCAGCTTGAGCGGGGGGTACAATGAGCAGTTCTTC. The entire variable domain, with the rest obtained from reference TRBV5-6 and TRBJ2-1, is as follows: DAGVTQSPTHLIKTRGQQVTLRCSPKSGHDTVSWYQQALGQGPQFIFQYYEEEERQRGNFPDRFSGHQFPNYSSELNVNALLLGDSALYLCASSLSGGYNEQFFGPGTRLTVL.

V is TRBV3-1 (or the pseudogene TRBV3-2) and J is TRBJ1-1; TRBD1 is a possible D gene (6 bases). V dropped 4 bases and J dropped 0 bases, with 12 bases sitting between them. Germline CDR1 LGHDT, CDR2 YNNKEL (reference sequence). CDR3 size: 15 residues. The CDR3 sequence is CASSRHRVMNTEAFF. CDR3 in DNA: TGTGCCAGCAGCCGCCACAGGGTTATGAACACTGAAGCTTTCTTT.

This clone was detected a few times. This chain connects TRBV6-5 to TRBJ1-1; D not resolved. The CDR3 has 13 residues. Between the trimmed V and J ends, which lost 7 bases and 0 bases, there was a span of 9 bases. Germline CDR1 reads MNHEY; CDR2 reads SVGAGI. CDR3 protein: CASTQQMNTEAFF. The CDR3 bases are TGTGCCAGCACACAGCAAATGAACACTGAAGCTTTCTTT.

This clone was counted only a few times. The V and J genes are TRBV19 and TRBJ2-3; maybe TRBD1 (5 bases). Trimming shortened V by 1 base and J by 6 bases, and 17 bases separated the two germline ends. Germline assignment: CDR1 LNHDA and CDR2 SQIVND (reference sequence). The length of the CDR3 is 16 residues. CDR3 sequence reads: CASSIGRAREKDTQYF. CDR3 nucleotide sequence: TGTGCCAGTAGTATAGGCAGGGCCAGGGAAAAGGATACGCAGTATTTT.

The gene calls are TRBV4-2 and TRBJ2-7, with D unclear. V dropped 4 bases and J dropped 4 bases, with 8 bases sitting between them. The length of the CDR3 is 12 residues. Germline loops: CDR1 LGHNA, CDR2 YNFKEQ. The CDR3 DNA reads as TGTGCCAGCAGCCCGAGCCGGTACGAGCAGTACTTC. As protein: CASSPSRYEQYF.

V and J are TRBV5-6 and TRBJ1-4, with 9 bases lining up with TRBD1. With V trimmed by 4 bases and J by 6 bases, 10 bases remained unmatched. The germline gives CDR1 SGHDT, CDR2 YYEEEE. CDR3 length: 16 amino acids. CDR3 coding DNA: TGTGCCAGCAGCCATATGGGACAGGGTCAAGATGAAAAACTGTTTTTT. Protein product: CASSHMGQGQDEKLFF.